The 16 T cell receptor beta chains below come from one sample, sequenced in a study of molecular identifiers for immune sequencing clone quantification. TCRdb passed the PCR reads through MiXCR, listing each CDR3 protein once. The profile shows tens of thousands of distinct CDR3 sequences, roughly a fifth of them singletons. Sequences were obtained from naive CD8+ T cells from blood, with Jurkat cell RNA spiked in. Described subset: FACS-sorted CD8+CD4-CCR7+CD45RA+ naive T cells. The receptors stem from a human donor in good health. Some libraries in this study had Jurkat cell RNA spiked in.

Concerning this clonotype: Here the CDR3 omits its conserved ending phenylalanine or tryptophan, so a read error is the likely source. The chain uses TRBV7-2 and TRBJ2-3, with D perhaps matching TRBD2 (6 bases). CDR1 SGHTA and CDR2 FQGNSA come from the germline V gene. Trimming pared 4 bases from V and 2 bases from J, leaving 16 bases between. There are 16 residues in the CDR3. The CDR3 DNA follows: TGTGCCAGCAGCTCCTATGCGGTAGCGGCCACAGATACGCAGTATCTT. Translation gives CASSSYAVAATDTQYL.

There are many counts of this clonotype. The V and J genes are TRBV6-2 or TRBV6-3 and TRBJ1-1; 7 bases are a match to TRBD1. The length of the CDR3 is 17 residues. The germline V gene has CDR1 MNHEY and CDR2 SVGEGT. With V trimmed by 6 bases and J by 7 bases, 20 bases remained unmatched. The CDR3, as DNA: TGTGCCAGCAGCTCCCCCGGGACAGTGTACCCCTTAGATGAAGCTTTCTTT. This encodes CASSSPGTVYPLDEAFF.

This clonotype came up a few times. The V and J genes are TRBV7-9 and TRBJ1-2; a weak D match, TRBD1 (6 bases). Germline V CDR1 and CDR2: SEHNR, FQNEAQ (reference sequence). Deletions cut 5 bases from V and 3 bases from J, with 13 bases between. There are 14 residues in the CDR3. Here the CDR3 reads CASSETGYHYGYTF. The CDR3 region has the DNA TGTGCCAGCAGCGAGACAGGCTACCACTATGGCTACACCTTC.

This clonotype was observed at least ten times. J is TRBJ2-5 and V is TRBV6-2 or TRBV6-3, with 13 bases matching TRBD2. CDR3 length equals 17 residues. CDR1 MNHEY and CDR2 SVGEGT come from the germline V gene. V lost 6 bases, J lost 5 bases, and 12 bases stayed unmatched. CDR3 nucleotides: TGTGCCAGCAGCATTGGGACTAGCGGGACCCTGGATGAGACCCAGTACTTC. Translating it yields CASSIGTSGTLDETQYF.

The sample holds a few counts of this clonotype. This chain connects TRBV11-2 to TRBJ2-1, with 8 bases that match TRBD2. The germline CDR1 and CDR2 sequences are SGHAT and FQNNGV. This CDR3 spans 13 amino acids. J lost 8 bases, V lost 5 bases, and 5 bases had no gene match. DNA for the CDR3: TGTGCCAGCAGCACCGGGGGGGCATATGAGCAGTTCTTC. Amino acids: CASSTGGAYEQFF.

This clonotype was recorded many times. The genes are TRBV19 and TRBJ1-5; D may be TRBD1 (5 bases). Germline values: CDR1 LNHDA, CDR2 SQIVND (reference sequence). V was trimmed by 2 bases and J by 3 bases, leaving 11 bases between them. The CDR3 covers 15 residues. The CDR3 spells CASSIQGYNNQPQHF. CDR3 DNA: TGTGCCAGTAGTATACAGGGATACAACAATCAGCCCCAGCATTTT.

As concerns this clonotype: A much bigger clone sits one base away, suggesting this may be a read error. The missing conserved phenylalanine or tryptophan at the end of this CDR3 makes a read error likely. This rearrangement joins TRBV2 to TRBJ1-5; the D is unclear. CDR1 and CDR2 (germline): SNHLY, FYNNEI. With 3 bases removed from V and 5 bases from J, the gap between germline ends came to 17 bases. The CDR3 runs to 16 residues. The CDR3 nucleotides read TGTGCCAGCAGTGAGCCTAGGGAGGGCGTCGATCAGCCCCAGCATCTT. Amino acids: CASSEPREGVDQPQHL.

Many counts were recorded for this clonotype. V usage is TRBV19 and J usage is TRBJ2-3; D gene unclear. Germline CDR1 LNHDA, CDR2 SQIVND (reference sequence). The CDR3 totals 15 residues. V was trimmed by 3 bases and J by 0 bases, leaving 10 bases between them. The CDR3 DNA sequence: TGTGCCAGTAGTATTTGGGTTTCTAGCACAGATACGCAGTATTTT. Translation: CASSIWVSSTDTQYF.

This clonotype has more than one count but fewer than ten. V is TRBV15 and J is TRBJ1-5; unclear D gene. The CDR3 has 17 amino acids. V lost 0 bases, J lost 0 bases, and 12 bases lay in between. Germline loops: CDR1 LNHNV, CDR2 YYDKDF (reference sequence). CDR3 DNA sequence: TGTGCCACCAGCAGAGACGGGCTGAGTTATAGCAATCAGCCCCAGCATTTT. Translation gives CATSRDGLSYSNQPQHF. Full variable domain (missing parts from reference TRBV15 and TRBJ1-5): DAMVIQNPRYQVTQFGKPVTLSCSQTLNHNVMYWYQQKSSQAPKLLFHYYDKDFNNEADTPDNFQSRRPNTSFCFLDIRSPGLGDTAMYLCATSRDGLSYSNQPQHFGDGTRLSIL.

This clonotype showed up many times. This chain joins TRBV25-1 and TRBJ2-7, with 9 bases aligning to TRBD1. J gave up 5 bases and V 6 bases, and 8 bases lay outside the gene matches. Germline V gives CDR1 MGHDK, CDR2 SYGVNS. The CDR3 loop spans 14 amino acids. The chain's CDR3 is CASRGSDRGHEQYF. CDR3 DNA: TGTGCCAGCAGGGGCTCGGACAGGGGTCACGAGCAGTACTTC.

A note on this clonotype: Given a much more abundant clone one base away, this may be a read error. The conserved phenylalanine or tryptophan is not found at the CDR3 terminus, so this likely reflects a read error. V usage is TRBV15 and J usage is TRBJ2-3; D might be TRBD1 (6 bases). From germline, CDR1 is LNHNV and CDR2 YYDKDF (reference sequence). With 0 bases removed from V and 4 bases from J, the gap between germline ends came to 14 bases. CDR3 length equals 16 residues. This CDR3 is CATSREEGVVADTQYS. In DNA, the CDR3 is TGTGCCACCAGCAGAGAAGAGGGGGTTGTCGCAGATACGCAGTATTCT.

This clonotype has ten or more counts. The rearrangement links TRBV20-1 to TRBJ2-3; possible D gene TRBD2, 6 bases. Trimming stripped 0 bases from V and 4 bases from J, with 14 bases between. Germline values: CDR1 DFQATT, CDR2 SNEGSKA (reference sequence). The CDR3 is made up of 15 amino acids. The CDR3 DNA is TGCAGTGCTAGAGATGGCCCGGGAGCTGCAGATACGCAGTATTTT. Translated, it gives CSARDGPGAADTQYF.

This clonotype was seen only a few times. V usage is TRBV6-5 and J usage is TRBJ1-2; D uncertain. V was clipped by 0 bases and J by 1 base, with 6 bases between them. The length of the CDR3 is 14 residues. Germline-derived CDR1 and CDR2 are MNHEY and SVGAGI. CDR3 sequence: CASSYSSVNYGYTF. The CDR3 DNA is TGTGCCAGCAGTTACTCATCCGTTAACTATGGCTACACCTTC.

In regard to this clonotype: The junction does not match germline at one end; this may be a read error. The genes are TRBV7-2 and TRBJ1-2; the D gene is possibly TRBD1 (5 bases). From germline, CDR1 is SGHTA and CDR2 FQGNSA. The CDR3 extends over 16 amino acids. The CDR3 DNA follows: TGTGCCAGCAGCTTAGCAGAGGGGCCCCCCGACTATGGCTGCACCTTC. Translation gives CASSLAEGPPDYGCTF. The entire variable domain, with the rest obtained from reference TRBV7-2 and TRBJ1-2, is as follows: GAGVSQSPSNKVTEKGKDVELRCDPISGHTALYWYRQSLGQGLEFLIYFQGNSAPDKSGLPSDRFSAERTGGSVSTLTIQRTQQEDSAVYLCASSLAEGPPDYGCTFGSGTRLTVV.

This clonotype was detected ten times or more. The chain carries TRBV29-1 and TRBJ2-7, with D perhaps TRBD1 (5 bases). This CDR3 spans 11 amino acids. CDR1 SQVTM and CDR2 ANQGSEA come from the germline V gene. V gave up 6 bases and J gave up 6 bases, with 12 bases separating them. CDR3 coding DNA: TGCAGCGTCGATCAGGGTGCCGAGCAGTACTTC. This gives the protein CSVDQGAEQYF.

This sequence joins TRBV9 and TRBJ2-2, with 7 positions matching TRBD2. The V gene's germline CDR1 is SGDLS and CDR2 YYNGEE. The CDR3 is made up of 17 amino acids. V lost 4 bases and J lost 2; bases outside the gene matches: 11. The CDR3 region has the DNA TGTGCCAGCAGCACAACGCCACTAGCGCTCAACACCGGGGAGCTGTTTTTT. Protein product: CASSTTPLALNTGELFF. The whole variable domain, filled in from reference TRBV9 and TRBJ2-2, reads DSGVTQTPKHLITATGQRVTLRCSPRSGDLSVYWYQQSLDQGLQFLIQYYNGEERAKGNILERFSAQQFPDLHSELNLSSLELGDSALYFCASSTTPLALNTGELFFGEGSRLTVL.